The present TCR beta chain was sequenced within a study of neoadjuvant anti-PD-1 for oral cavity cancer. PBMC libraries mostly used roughly 500 ng of input genomic DNA, with six replicates per sample. Assay: immunoSEQ multiplex PCR; the TCRdb copy retains only in-frame clones and omits some. The data contain tens of thousands of clones, around 83% of them singletons. These newly diagnosed stage II-IVA oral cavity squamous cell carcinoma patients had no prior systemic or radiation treatment. V gave up 4 bases and J gave up 0 bases, with 14 bases separating them. The CDR3 spans 17 residues. Germline CDR1 and CDR2: SGHNT and YYREEE (reference sequence).

This chain uses TRBV5-4 with TRBJ2-6; D unclear. The sample was PBMCs, taken before nivolumab (anti-PD-1) treatment. The receptor comes from a person aged 35-79 years with oral cavity squamous cell carcinoma. The CDR3 spells CASSVIASNSGANVLTF. CDR3 DNA sequence: TGTGCCAGCAGCGTGATTGCTTCCAACTCTGGGGCCAACGTCCTGACTTTC.